Below are 11 T cell receptor beta chains sequenced from a single sample in a study of shared clonotypes between healthy human individuals. Using immunoSEQ multiplex PCR, the repertoire was profiled, and TCRdb retains in-frame clones only, with some absent. The table includes 2 million to 2.5 million clones, 80% to 95% detected once. The sequencing sample was made of naive CD4+ T cells from PBMCs. Specified subset: CD45RA+ positively selected. These receptor sequences come from a man aged 18 to 30 in good health. Some clones in this sample may be carry-over from other donors' samples.

Written as DNA, the CDR3 is TGTGCCAGCATTTTGACACCTAACTATGGCTACACCTTC. It specifies CASILTPNYGYTF. V and J are TRBV6-1 and TRBJ1-2, with no clear D. This CDR3 is 13 amino acids long. Germline V lookup: CDR1 MNHNS, CDR2 SASEGT. With 7 bases removed from V and 0 bases from J, the gap between germline ends came to 9 bases.

V gene TRBV27 combines with J gene TRBJ1-1; D not certain. Germline V lookup: CDR1 MNHEY, CDR2 SMNVEV (reference sequence). This CDR3 has 11 residues. V was clipped by 9 bases and J by 7 bases, with 12 bases between them. CDR3 region: CASRNSYEAFF. As DNA, the CDR3 is TGTGCCAGTAGAAACAGCTATGAAGCTTTCTTT.

A note on this clone: This sample includes further DNA sequences coding for the same CDR3. The rearrangement joins TRBV7-2 to TRBJ2-7; 15 nucleotides agree with TRBD2. The germline gives CDR1 SGHTA, CDR2 FQGNSA. Losses at the gene ends were 2 bases for V and 2 bases for J; bases not matched to a gene: 7. The CDR3 consists of 18 residues. The CDR3 protein is CASSLRGLAGGPTYEQYF. CDR3 DNA: TGTGCCAGCAGCTTAAGGGGACTAGCGGGAGGCCCTACCTACGAGCAGTACTTC.

This clone was picked up one time. V and J are TRBV7-6 and TRBJ2-2; D is possibly TRBD1 (5 bases). Per germline, CDR1 SGHVS and CDR2 FNYEAQ. The CDR3 loop spans 17 amino acids. V lost 4 bases and J lost 5, with 20 bases in between. The CDR3 is CASSSKTGRPVTGELFF. The CDR3 DNA reads TGTGCCAGCAGCTCCAAAACAGGCCGCCCCGTAACCGGGGAGCTGTTTTTT.

The J gene is TRBJ2-7, the V gene TRBV18; a weak D match, TRBD2 (5 bases). Per the germline V gene, CDR1 is KGHSH and CDR2 is LQKENI. CDR3 length: 18 residues. The V and J ends lost 1 base and 3 bases respectively, with 22 bases between them. This CDR3 is CASSPLGLLQRRYYEQYF. CDR3 nucleotide sequence: TGTGCCAGCTCACCACTCGGATTACTACAGAGGAGGTACTACGAGCAGTACTTC.

Worth noting for this clone: This CDR3 is also generated by other DNA sequences in the sample. As DNA, the CDR3 is TGTGCCAGCAGCTCGAACACCGGGGAGCTGTTTTTT. This sequence encodes CASSSNTGELFF. V gene TRBV11-1 combines with J gene TRBJ2-2, with D unclear. The V end was cut by 4 bases, the J end by 0 bases, with 0 bases between. Germline V gives CDR1 SGHAT, CDR2 FQDESV (reference sequence). The CDR3 is made up of 12 amino acids.

J is TRBJ2-7 and V is TRBV2; D might be TRBD1 (6 bases). V was cut by 6 bases and J by 8 bases, with 11 bases left in between. The germline CDR1 and CDR2 sequences are SNHLY and FYNNEI. The CDR3 extends over 11 amino acids. The CDR3 is CASRGDTKQYF. The CDR3 DNA reads as TGTGCCAGCAGAGGGGACACAAAGCAGTACTTC.

The V call is TRBV5-1, the J call TRBJ2-7, with TRBD2 identical over 12 bases. The CDR3 spans 14 residues. V dropped 0 bases and J dropped 6; count of bases not matched to a gene: 1. Germline CDR1 is SGHRS and CDR2 is YFSETQ. This CDR3 is CASSLEGLAGEQYF. The CDR3 DNA is TGCGCCAGCAGCTTGGAGGGACTAGCGGGCGAGCAGTACTTC. Based on the CDR3 plus reference TRBV5-1 and TRBJ2-7, the full variable domain is KAGVTQTPRYLIKTRGQQVTLSCSPISGHRSVSWYQQTPGQGLQFLFEYFSETQRNKGNFPGRFSGRQFSNSRSEMNVSTLELGDSALYLCASSLEGLAGEQYFGPGTRLTVT.

In the case of this clone: The sample has other DNA sequences that encode this CDR3 too. The rearrangement uses TRBV27 and TRBJ1-2; 7 bases are a match to TRBD1. Germline CDR1 reads MNHEY; CDR2 reads SMNVEV (reference sequence). V shed 4 bases and J 4 bases; nucleotides not matched to a gene: 3. This CDR3 is 13 amino acids long. DNA for the CDR3: TGTGCCAGCAGTTCGCCAGGGGGCTATGGCTACACCTTC. Its protein product is CASSSPGGYGYTF.

V gene TRBV7-3 combines with J gene TRBJ1-1; no clear D gene. The ends were cut back, 5 bases at V and 0 bases at J, with 10 bases in the middle. Per germline, CDR1 SGHTA and CDR2 FQGTGA. The length of the CDR3 is 14 residues. CDR3 loop: CASSPDGLNTEAFF. CDR3 coding DNA: TGTGCCAGCAGCCCCGACGGCCTGAACACTGAAGCTTTCTTT. Full variable domain (missing parts from reference TRBV7-3 and TRBJ1-1): GAGVSQTPSNKVTEKGKYVELRCDPISGHTALYWYRQSLGQGPEFLIYFQGTGAADDSGLPNDRFFAVRPEGSVSTLKIQRTERGDSAVYLCASSPDGLNTEAFFGQGTRLTVV.

A few counts support this clone. The CDR3 sequence: CAWGRRDSLYGYTF. Here the CDR3 DNA reads TGTGCCTGGGGACGCCGGGACAGCCTCTATGGCTACACCTTC. The chain links TRBV30 to TRBJ1-2, with 7 positions matching TRBD1. The CDR3 sequence is 14 residues long. Trimming removed 5 bases from V and 4 bases from J; junction bases left unmatched: 10. Per germline, CDR1 GTSNPN and CDR2 SVGIG (reference sequence).